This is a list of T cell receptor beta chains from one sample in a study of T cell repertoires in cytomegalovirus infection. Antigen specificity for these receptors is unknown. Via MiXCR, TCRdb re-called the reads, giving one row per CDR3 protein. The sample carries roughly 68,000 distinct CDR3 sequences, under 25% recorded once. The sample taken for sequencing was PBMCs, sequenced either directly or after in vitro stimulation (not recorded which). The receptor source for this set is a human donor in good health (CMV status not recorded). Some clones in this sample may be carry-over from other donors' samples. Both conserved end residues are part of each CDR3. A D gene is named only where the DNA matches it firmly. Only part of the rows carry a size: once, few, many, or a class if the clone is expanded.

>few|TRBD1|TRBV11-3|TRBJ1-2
TGTGCCAGCAGCTTAGCCGGGACAGGGGGTGACTATGGCTACACCTTC
CASSLAGTGGDYGYTF
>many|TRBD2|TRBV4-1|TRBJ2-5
TGCGCCAGCAGCCAAGATGGGGCGGGAGGCTTGTTAAGGACCCAGTACTTC
CASSQDGAGGLLRTQYF
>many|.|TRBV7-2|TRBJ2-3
TGTGCCAGCAGCTTAAGCGGGAGCACAGATACGCAGTATTTT
CASSLSGSTDTQYF
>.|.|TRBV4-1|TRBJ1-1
TGCGCCAGCAGCCAAGTAACCCTGAACACTGAAGCTTTCTTT
CASSQVTLNTEAFF
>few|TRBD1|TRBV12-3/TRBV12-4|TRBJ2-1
TGTGCCAGCAGTAACCCGACAGGGTTCTCCTCAGGCTCCTACAATGAGCAGTTCTTC
CASSNPTGFSSGSYNEQFF
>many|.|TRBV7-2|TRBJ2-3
TGTGCCAGCAGCTTAGCGGGATCAGGTGGCGATACGCAGTATTTT
CASSLAGSGGDTQYF
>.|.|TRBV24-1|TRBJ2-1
TGTGCCACGAGGGACGACTCCTACAATGAGCAGTTCTTC
CATRDDSYNEQFF
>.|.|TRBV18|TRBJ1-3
TGTGCCAGCTCGTCTTGGGGCCTTACGGACTCTGGAAACACCATATATTTT
CASSSWGLTDSGNTIYF
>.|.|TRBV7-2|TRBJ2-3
TGTGCCAGCAGCTTAGTAAGGACCTCCGCCCAGTATTTT
CASSLVRTSAQYF
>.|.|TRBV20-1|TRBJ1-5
TGCAGTGCTAGACAGAGAAATCAGCCCCAGCATTTT
CSARQRNQPQHF
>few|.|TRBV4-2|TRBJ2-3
TGTGCCAGCAGCCCAAGAAGTGGGGGGACGGGGGCCACAGATACGCAGTATTTT
CASSPRSGGTGATDTQYF
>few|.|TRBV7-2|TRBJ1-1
TGTGCCAGCAGCTTAGCGGGTGGAGGCTTCACTGAAGCTTTCTTT
CASSLAGGGFTEAFF
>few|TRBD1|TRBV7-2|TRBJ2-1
TGTGCCAGCAGCGCCGGGACAGGACTCTACAATGAGCAGTTCTTC
CASSAGTGLYNEQFF
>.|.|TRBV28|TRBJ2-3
TGTGCCAGCAGTTTAACCAGCGGCCTTATCACAGATACGCAGTATTTT
CASSLTSGLITDTQYF
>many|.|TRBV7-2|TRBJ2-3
TGTGCCAGCAGCTTAGGGGAGATCACAGATACGCAGTATTTT
CASSLGEITDTQYF
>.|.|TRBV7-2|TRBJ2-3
TGTGCCAGCAGCACGGACGGGGGTTCAGATACGCAGTATTTT
CASSTDGGSDTQYF
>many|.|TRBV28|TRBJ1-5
TGTGCCAGCGTGAGTCTGACAGGACCTGGGCAGCCCCAGCATTTT
CASVSLTGPGQPQHF
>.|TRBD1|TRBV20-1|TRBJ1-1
TGCAGTGCCAGACCCGGGACAGGGACGAACACTGAAGCTTTCTTT
CSARPGTGTNTEAFF
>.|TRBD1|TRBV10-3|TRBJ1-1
TGTGCCATCACCAGGGGGTCTGAAGCTTTCTTT
CAITRGSEAFF
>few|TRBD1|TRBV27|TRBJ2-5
TGTGCCAGCAGTTTCGGACAGGGGAACTCAGGGACCCAGTACTTC
CASSFGQGNSGTQYF
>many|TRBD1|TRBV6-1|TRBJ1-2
TGTGCCAGCACCCTCGACAGGGTTGGCAACTATGGCTACACCTTC
CASTLDRVGNYGYTF
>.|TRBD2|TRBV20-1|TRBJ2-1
TGCAGTGCTCCCCTCCTAGGGACTAGCGGGCTGAGGGTCAATGAGCAGTTCTTC
CSAPLLGTSGLRVNEQFF
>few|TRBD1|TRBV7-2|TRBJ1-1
TGTGCCAGCAGCTTTGGTGACAGGGGCTCTGAAGCTTTCTTT
CASSFGDRGSEAFF
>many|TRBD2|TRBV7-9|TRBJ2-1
TGTGCCAGCAGCCGACTGACTAGCGTCGATGAGCAGTTCTTC
CASSRLTSVDEQFF
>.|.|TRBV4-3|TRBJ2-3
TGCGCCAGCAGCTTACTCTTTAGGGGTCGGGGTACGCAGTATTTT
CASSLLFRGRGTQYF
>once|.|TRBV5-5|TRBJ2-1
TGTGCCAGCAGCTGGGCGAGCCCCAATGAGCAGTTCTTC
CASSWASPNEQFF
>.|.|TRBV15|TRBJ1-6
TGTGCCACCAGCAACCCGGGGAATTCACCCCTCCACTTT
CATSNPGNSPLHF
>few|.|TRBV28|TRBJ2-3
TGTGCCAGCAGTTGGGGACCAGATACGCAGTATTTT
CASSWGPDTQYF
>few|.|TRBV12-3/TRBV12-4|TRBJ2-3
TGTGCCAGCGGGGTGGGACTCGCTAGCACAGATACGCAGTATTTT
CASGVGLASTDTQYF
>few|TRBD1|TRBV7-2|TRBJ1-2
TGTGCCAGCAGCTTTGACAGGGCAAGCTATGGCTACACCTTC
CASSFDRASYGYTF
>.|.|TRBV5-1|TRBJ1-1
TGCGCCAGCAGACATAACACTGAAGCTTTCTTT
CASRHNTEAFF
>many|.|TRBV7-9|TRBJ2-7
TGTGCCAGCAGCTTAGCGGGGGCGCGGGACGAGCAGTACTTC
CASSLAGARDEQYF
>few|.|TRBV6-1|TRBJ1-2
TGTGCCAGCAGCGGACGGGGCTATGGCTACACCTTC
CASSGRGYGYTF
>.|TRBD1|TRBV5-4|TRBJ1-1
TGTGCCCTGGGGAGGGACAGGATGAACACTGAAGCTTTCTTT
CALGRDRMNTEAFF
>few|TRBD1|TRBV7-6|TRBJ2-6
TGTGCCAGCAGACTCCGGGGCAGGGGGTCTTCTGGGGCCAACGTCCTGACTTTC
CASRLRGRGSSGANVLTF
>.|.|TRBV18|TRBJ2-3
TGTGCCAGCTCACCATATGAGGGTTCAGATACGCAGTATTTT
CASSPYEGSDTQYF
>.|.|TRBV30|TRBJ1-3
TGTGCCTGGAGGGGCAGGGCCTCTGGAAACACCATATATTTT
CAWRGRASGNTIYF
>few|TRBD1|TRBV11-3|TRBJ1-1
TGTGCCAGCAGCACAGGGGTATACACTGAAGCTTTCTTT
CASSTGVYTEAFF
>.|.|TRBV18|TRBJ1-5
TGTGCCAGCTCACCGGCATTTAGCAATCAGCCCCAGCATTTT
CASSPAFSNQPQHF
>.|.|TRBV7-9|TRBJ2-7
TGTGCCAGCAGCTTAGAAGGTAGAACCGACGAGCAGTACTTC
CASSLEGRTDEQYF
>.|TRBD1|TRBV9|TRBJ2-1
TGTGCCAGCAGCGTAGCTGGGACAGACAATGAGCAGTTCTTC
CASSVAGTDNEQFF
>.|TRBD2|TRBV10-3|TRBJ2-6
TGTGCCATCAGTGAGTCAGCGGGAGGGCCGACTGGGGCCAACGTCCTGACTTTC
CAISESAGGPTGANVLTF
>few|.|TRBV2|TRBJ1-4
TGTGCCAGCAGCCCAAGCCCGTCGACAGCAACTAATGAAAAACTGTTTTTT
CASSPSPSTATNEKLFF
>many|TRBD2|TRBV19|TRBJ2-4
TGTGCCAGTAGTATAGAGGCTAGCGGGAGGGACATTCAGTACTTC
CASSIEASGRDIQYF
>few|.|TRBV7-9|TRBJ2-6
TGTGCCAGCAGCTGGTTTGGCAGGGCAACCGGGGCCAACGTCCTGACTTTC
CASSWFGRATGANVLTF
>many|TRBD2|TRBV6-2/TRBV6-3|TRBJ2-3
TGTGCCAGCAGGACTAGCGGGAGCTCCAATACGCAGTATTTT
CASRTSGSSNTQYF
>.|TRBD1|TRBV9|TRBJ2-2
TGTGCCAGCAGCGGGACAGGGTGGGAGCTGTTTTTT
CASSGTGWELFF
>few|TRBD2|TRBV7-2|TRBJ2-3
TGTGCCAGCAGCTTACGTCTAGCGGGAGGGATAGATACGCAGTATTTT
CASSLRLAGGIDTQYF
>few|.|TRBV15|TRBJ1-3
TGTGCCACCAGCGGGGGACTGAACTCTGGAAACACCATATATTTT
CATSGGLNSGNTIYF
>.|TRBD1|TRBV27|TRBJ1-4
TGTGCCAGCAGTGACCTAACAGGGGGGGAAAAACTGTTTTTT
CASSDLTGGEKLFF
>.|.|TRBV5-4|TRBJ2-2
TGTGCCAGCAGCAGAACGAACACCGGGGAGCTGTTTTTT
CASSRTNTGELFF
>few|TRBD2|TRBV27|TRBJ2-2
TGTGCCAGCAGTTTCGGACTAGCGGGGAACACCGGGGAGCTGTTTTTT
CASSFGLAGNTGELFF
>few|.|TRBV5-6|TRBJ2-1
TGTGCCAGCAGCGGGGCGGACTCCTACAATGAGCAGTTCTTC
CASSGADSYNEQFF
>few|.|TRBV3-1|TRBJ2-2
TGTGCCAGCAGCCAAGGCCCTAGCAGGGGTCCCGGGGAGCTGTTTTTT
CASSQGPSRGPGELFF
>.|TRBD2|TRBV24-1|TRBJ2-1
TGTGCCACCAGTGGTTTGGGACTACCCAATGAGCAGTTCTTC
CATSGLGLPNEQFF